The subject of this entry is one TCR beta chain. Its antigen target is currently unknown. No base-level quality is on record; no much larger clone is a single base apart. The sample is drawn from a study of Ad26.COV2.S vaccination and SARS-CoV-2 variants listed by TCRdb under 2021. At the level of the whole study: Vaccine-arm donors were drawn from COV1001, a multicentre, randomized, double-blind, placebo-controlled phase I-IIa trial of Ad26.COV2.S in healthy adults. Ad26.COV2.S was given intramuscularly at 5x10^10 or 1x10^11 viral particles, as a single shot or as two shots 56 days apart. Trial participants were randomized into five groups of five: low-dose or high-dose Ad26.COV2.S given once or twice, or placebo on both occasions. Investigators did not know the trial group allocation while performing experiments and assessing outcomes. Sequencing of the TCRbeta repertoire served to evaluate the specificity and breadth of SARS-CoV-2-reactive T cell receptors following Ad26.COV2.S vaccination. The TCR-sequenced set comprised approximately 32 samples: approximately 19 Ad26.COV2.S vaccine recipients, 5 placebo recipients and 8 SARS-CoV-2 convalescent individuals. Points the paper makes about the study in general: Comparing responses between vaccine doses or regimens was not something the study was powered to do. Compared with placebo recipients, Ad26.COV2.S recipients showed higher spike-specific TCR breadth (P = 0.0014). The authors noted that the TCR breadth and depth analyses may have underestimated total T cell responses. Comparable non-spike TCR breadth was observed between vaccine and placebo recipients, consistent with only spike being contained in the vaccine. After vaccination, substantial breadth of spike-specific CD8+ and CD4+ T cell responses was reported.

The immunoSEQ Assay was used to sequence TCRbeta CDR3 regions. After extraction, genomic DNA underwent amplification by bias-controlled multiplex PCR, followed by high-throughput sequencing. Regarding the original processing steps: Collapsing and filtering of sequences were performed to quantify the absolute abundance of each unique TCRbeta CDR3 region. T cell fraction was estimated by normalizing TCRbeta template counts to usable DNA, with usable DNA measured through amplification of reference genes found in all nucleated cells. Repertoire TCRs were annotated as SARS-CoV-2-specific by exact matching of V gene, CDR3 amino acid sequence and J gene to a known reactive TCR set. The reference SARS-CoV-2 TCR set was obtained from MIRA and was filtered for enrichment in COVID-19-positive ImmuneCODE repertoires, whereby public or cross-reactive TCRs were removed. Using the MIRA antigens, annotated TCRs were further analysed by specific ORF or by position within an ORF. Breadth was defined as annotated unique rearrangements over total unique productive rearrangements; depth was the summed frequency of those rearrangements. Two-sided Wilcoxon rank-sum tests were used to compare TCR breadth between groups. In TCRdb, the immuneACCESS table is reduced to in-frame sequences with V and J assigned. These tables do not hold every clone; where another copy was compared, an unresolved V gene accounts for under half, and the others remain unexplained. That table furnishes V, J and clone size, whereas the DNA furnished D and trimming. This sample holds under 550,000 clones; 75% to 95% were observed only once. The leading ten clones occupy 12% of the sample.

The sample's treatment or condition, from its label and the paper: approximately 18 received Ad26.COV2.S at low or high dose, single or two shots; roughly five received placebo; per-sample allocation not given. Repertoires of vaccine and placebo recipients were sequenced from samples taken on day 63 after the first injection. Cohort 1b enrolled around 23 adults aged 18-55 years at a single site in Boston, USA, between 29 July and 7 August 2020. As a vaccine, Ad26.COV2.S was a replication-incompetent adenovirus type 26 vector that expressed a prefusion-stabilized SARS-CoV-2 spike protein derived from the original Wuhan strain. Including cysteine and phenylalanine, the CDR3 has 15 amino acids. CDR3 DNA only is kept here, 45 bases in frame from base 1. Trimming takes 6 bases off V and 0 bases off J; junction bases not matched to a gene: 6. The germline V gene (reference sequence) yields MNHNY for CDR1 and SVGAGI for CDR2.

Material: peripheral blood, obtained in a trial of Ad26.COV2.S vaccine versus placebo. The receptor comes from a person between 18 and 65 years old who received the Ad26.COV2.S COVID-19 vaccine or a placebo. Recombination connected TRBV6-6 to TRBJ2-7, with 9 central nucleotides matching TRBD2. The CDR3 amino acid sequence is: CASRLAGESSYEQYF. The sequence in DNA is TGTGCCAGCAGATTAGCGGGAGAAAGCTCCTACGAGCAGTACTTC.